Below, 32 T cell receptor beta chains from the same sample are listed, as sequenced in a study of cytotoxic CD8 clonotypes in ibrutinib-treated CLL. The method was immunoSEQ multiplex PCR; TCRdb's version includes in-frame clones alone and lacks a portion of them. The sample has 100,000 to 150,000 clones, 70% to 90% seen once. This material consisted of PBMCs, taken after 24 months of ibrutinib treatment. The receptors come from a human donor with chronic lymphocytic leukemia.

This chain connects TRBV30 to TRBJ2-7; 8 nucleotides align to TRBD2. V shed 2 bases and J 6 bases; nucleotides not matched to a gene: 12. Germline CDR1 GTSNPN, CDR2 SVGIG (reference sequence). The CDR3 sequence is 15 residues long. The CDR3 nucleotides are TGTGCCTGGAGTCCAACGACTAGCGATGCTTCCGAGCAGTACTTC. Protein product: CAWSPTTSDASEQYF.

In its sample, this clone was seen once. This chain connects TRBV4-3 to TRBJ2-7; TRBD2 agrees at 9 bases. V shed 3 bases, J shed 4 bases, and the junction held 7 bases outside the gene matches. The CDR3 sequence is 15 residues long. Looked up from germline, CDR1 is LGHNA and CDR2 is YSLEER. The CDR3 sequence is CASSQRAGGRYEQYF. CDR3 sequence (DNA): TGCGCCAGCAGCCAGAGGGCGGGGGGGCGGTACGAGCAGTACTTC.

This chain connects TRBV7-2 to TRBJ1-1; D uncertain. The CDR3 is made up of 15 amino acids. Germline V gene sequence: CDR1 SGHTA, CDR2 FQGNSA. With 3 bases removed from V and 0 bases from J, the gap between germline ends came to 11 bases. The CDR3 protein is CASSLGAHMNTEAFF. CDR3 in DNA: TGTGCCAGCAGCTTGGGTGCTCACATGAACACTGAAGCTTTCTTT.

J is TRBJ2-7 and V is TRBV6-6; D may correspond to TRBD1 or TRBD2 (5 bases each). Trimming removed 3 bases at V and 3 bases at J, with 12 bases between. The CDR3 sequence is 14 residues long. Germline-derived CDR1 and CDR2 are MNHNY and SVGAGI (reference sequence). The CDR3 nucleotides read TGTGCCAGCAGTTATCGGGACGCCTTCTACGAGCAGTACTTC. Encoded protein: CASSYRDAFYEQYF.

This clone was observed once. The chain joins TRBV5-1 to TRBJ2-2, with D hard to call. The CDR3 consists of 14 residues. V dropped 1 base and J dropped 5 bases, with 9 bases sitting between them. Germline CDR1 is SGHRS and CDR2 is YFSETQ. CDR3 sequence (DNA): TGCGCCAGCAGCTTGAGGACCCAAACCGGGGAGCTGTTTTTT. The encoded protein is CASSLRTQTGELFF.

V is TRBV6-5 and J is TRBJ1-3; D not resolved. V gave up 0 bases and J gave up 0 bases, with 9 bases separating them. CDR3 length: 16 amino acids. CDR1 and CDR2 from the germline V gene are MNHEY and SVGAGI. CDR3 amino acids: CASSYSTLFSGNTIYF. DNA for the CDR3: TGTGCCAGCAGTTACTCGACTCTCTTCTCTGGAAACACCATATATTTT.

The chain joins TRBV7-2 to TRBJ2-7; TRBD2 agrees at 9 bases. Germline loops: CDR1 SGHTA, CDR2 FQGNSA. CDR3 length: 14 residues. The V segment lost 1 base and the J segment 2 bases; nucleotides outside the gene matches: 0. CDR3 sequence (DNA): TGTGCCAGCAGCTTAGTAGCGGGAGCCTACGAGCAGTACTTC. Protein: CASSLVAGAYEQYF. The full variable domain, its missing parts supplied by reference TRBV7-2 and TRBJ2-7, is GAGVSQSPSNKVTEKGKDVELRCDPISGHTALYWYRQSLGQGLEFLIYFQGNSAPDKSGLPSDRFSAERTGGSVSTLTIQRTQQEDSAVYLCASSLVAGAYEQYFGPGTRLTVT.

The rearrangement joins TRBV28 to TRBJ1-2, with a weak D call TRBD1 (6 bases). Between the trimmed V and J ends, which lost 6 bases and 8 bases, there was a span of 19 bases. Germline V gene lookup returns CDR1 MDHEN and CDR2 SYDVKM. The CDR3 is 14 amino acids. The CDR3 DNA follows: TGTGCCAGCAGCCCTCCACAAAGGGGGACGGGCTACACCTTC. The encoded protein is CASSPPQRGTGYTF.

Details on this clone: A much larger clone differs by one base, so this may be a read error. V is TRBV11-2 and J is TRBJ1-1; possibly TRBD1 for D (6 bases). Germline lookup yields CDR1 SGHAT and CDR2 FQNNGV. Trimming took 6 bases from V and 1 from J, leaving 9 bases between them. The CDR3 loop spans 13 amino acids. The CDR3 DNA reads TGTGCCAGCAGTTCGACAGGGAACACTGAAGCTTTCTTT. It yields the protein CASSSTGNTEAFF. The entire variable domain, with the rest obtained from reference TRBV11-2 and TRBJ1-1, is as follows: EAGVAQSPRYKIIEKRQSVAFWCNPISGHATLYWYQQILGQGPKLLIQFQNNGVVDDSQLPKDRFSAERLKGVDSTLKIQPAKLEDSAVYLCASSSTGNTEAFFGQGTRLTVV.

The chain couples TRBV6-1 to TRBJ1-2, with 8 bases identical to TRBD1. V lost 7 bases and J lost 2; bases outside the gene matches: 6. Germline assignment: CDR1 MNHNS and CDR2 SASEGT. This CDR3 has 14 residues. The chain's CDR3 is CASTRDRLNYGYTF. CDR3 coding DNA: TGTGCCAGCACCCGGGACAGGTTGAACTATGGCTACACCTTC.

This chain links TRBV4-3 with TRBJ2-5, with 7 bases identical to TRBD1. Germline loops: CDR1 LGHNA, CDR2 YSLEER. This CDR3 has 16 residues. The V gene end was trimmed by 4 bases and the J gene end by 6 bases; junction bases not matched to a gene: 14. The CDR3 loop reads CASSRDAGTALQTQYF. The DNA of the CDR3 is TGCGCCAGCAGCCGAGATGCCGGGACAGCGTTACAGACCCAGTACTTC.

The chain uses TRBV6-5 and TRBJ2-5; D remains ambiguous. V was pared by 0 bases and J by 5 bases, with 4 bases between. The CDR3 has 12 amino acids. Germline CDR1 is MNHEY and CDR2 is SVGAGI. The CDR3 here is CASSYSGETQYF. The CDR3 coding sequence is TGTGCCAGCAGTTACTCGGGGGAGACCCAGTACTTC.

The chain links TRBV4-3 to TRBJ1-2, with D tentatively TRBD1 (6 bases). The V and J ends lost 1 base and 4 bases respectively, with 16 bases between them. This CDR3 contains 16 residues. CDR1 is LGHNA and CDR2 is YSLEER in the germline V gene. The CDR3 DNA follows: TGCGCCAGCAGCCAAGTTGGGGGGACAAGGGGCTATGGCTACACCTTC. Amino acid sequence: CASSQVGGTRGYGYTF.

J is TRBJ1-5 and V is TRBV4-3; possible D gene TRBD1, 5 bases. CDR1 is LGHNA and CDR2 is YSLEER in the germline V gene. V was trimmed by 0 bases and J by 5 bases, leaving 11 bases between them. This CDR3 is 15 amino acids long. CDR3 coding DNA: TGCGCCAGCAGCCAAGAGGCGGGGGGGGATCAGCCCCAGCATTTT. Encoded protein: CASSQEAGGDQPQHF.

The gene calls are TRBV7-8 and TRBJ2-7; D unclear. Germline loops: CDR1 SGHVS, CDR2 FQNEAQ. CDR3 size: 12 residues. V lost 1 base, J lost 3 bases, and 4 bases lay in between. CDR3 loop: CASSLDDYEQYF. The CDR3 nucleotides are TGTGCCAGCAGCTTAGACGACTACGAGCAGTACTTC.

The chain has TRBV28 and TRBJ2-1, with 8 positions matching TRBD2. The CDR3 is 16 amino acids. After removal of 7 bases from V and 3 bases from J, the junction contained 11 bases not matched to a gene. Germline lookup yields CDR1 MDHEN and CDR2 SYDVKM. CDR3 sequence (DNA): TGTGCCAGCACCGTCCAAGCGGGAGAGAACTACAATGAGCAGTTCTTC. Translating it yields CASTVQAGENYNEQFF.

The chain is built from TRBV11-2 and TRBJ2-7; D is possibly TRBD2 (5 bases). The CDR3 totals 17 residues. Between the trimmed V and J ends, which lost 3 bases and 4 bases, there was a span of 22 bases. The germline gives CDR1 SGHAT, CDR2 FQNNGV. CDR3 loop: CASSLNPRGIIVYEQYF. For the CDR3, the DNA is TGTGCCAGCAGCTTGAACCCACGAGGGATAATAGTGTACGAGCAGTACTTC.

The rearrangement joins TRBV7-2 to TRBJ2-2; no reliable D call. The CDR3 covers 14 residues. Germline-derived CDR1 and CDR2 are SGHTA and FQGNSA. V was cut by 4 bases and J by 2 bases, with 8 bases left in between. The CDR3 nucleotides read TGTGCCAGCAGCTGGCAGGCAAACACCGGGGAGCTGTTTTTT. As protein: CASSWQANTGELFF.

V gene TRBV7-9 combines with J gene TRBJ2-1, with 11 positions matching TRBD2. Germline-derived CDR1 and CDR2 are SEHNR and FQNEAQ (reference sequence). V lost 5 bases to trimming and J lost 0 bases; unmatched junction nucleotides: 12. The CDR3 is 19 residues long. CDR3 in amino acids: CASSRTLAGGYSSYNEQFF. Here the CDR3 DNA reads TGTGCCAGCAGCCGTACTCTAGCGGGGGGTTATAGCTCCTACAATGAGCAGTTCTTC.

This chain joins TRBV27 and TRBJ2-3; D gene unclear. The CDR3 length is 18 residues. With 4 bases removed from V and 4 bases from J, the gap between germline ends came to 24 bases. Germline CDR1 is MNHEY and CDR2 is SMNVEV (reference sequence). This CDR3 reads CASSYRSVSSGPPDTQYF. For the CDR3, the DNA is TGTGCCAGCAGTTACAGATCAGTCTCTAGTGGTCCCCCAGATACGCAGTATTTT.

V and J are TRBV7-9 and TRBJ1-4, with D perhaps matching TRBD1 (5 bases). The CDR3 consists of 15 residues. V was clipped by 5 bases and J by 3 bases, with 13 bases between them. Germline V lookup: CDR1 SEHNR, CDR2 FQNEAQ (reference sequence). CDR3 coding DNA: TGTGCCAGCAGCGGGACCGGGCGGGCTAATGAAAAACTGTTTTTT. This translates into CASSGTGRANEKLFF.

The chain has TRBV18 and TRBJ2-4, with 11 bases lining up with TRBD1. The CDR3 extends over 17 amino acids. The trim removed 3 bases at V and 8 bases at J, leaving 12 bases unmatched. The germline V gene has CDR1 KGHSH and CDR2 LQKENI. The CDR3 sequence: CASSPVSDRGLVDIQYF. CDR3 nucleotides: TGTGCCAGCTCACCTGTATCGGACAGGGGGCTAGTAGACATTCAGTACTTC.

The chain employs TRBV7-9 and TRBJ1-4, with D tentatively TRBD1 (6 bases). The CDR3 extends over 14 amino acids. V lost 5 bases and J 5 bases, leaving 12 bases between the germline ends. Germline assignment: CDR1 SEHNR and CDR2 FQNEAQ (reference sequence). CDR3 loop: CASSHQGINEKLFF. DNA for the CDR3: TGTGCCAGCAGCCATCAGGGGATAAATGAAAAACTGTTTTTT.

The V call is TRBV5-1, the J call TRBJ1-4; 8 bases line up with TRBD1. Germline CDR1 is SGHRS and CDR2 is YFSETQ. Trimming at V came to 9 bases and at J to 5 bases, leaving 15 bases not matched to a gene. The CDR3 extends over 16 amino acids. The DNA of the CDR3 is TGCGCCAACACCCGCGGGGTCCGGGACAGGAATGAAAAACTGTTTTTT. Protein sequence: CANTRGVRDRNEKLFF.

The V gene is TRBV4-3, the J gene TRBJ1-2, with 11 bases fitting TRBD1. The V gene end was trimmed by 3 bases and the J gene end by 2 bases; junction bases not matched to a gene: 8. Germline V gene data show CDR1 as LGHNA and CDR2 as YSLEER. The CDR3 loop spans 17 amino acids. CDR3 residues: CASSQDRGQSINYGYTF. Written as DNA, the CDR3 is TGCGCCAGCAGCCAGGACAGGGGGCAAAGTATAAACTATGGCTACACCTTC.

The chain recombines TRBV5-6 with TRBJ1-2, with 11 bases lining up with TRBD1. Germline assignment: CDR1 SGHDT and CDR2 YYEEEE. Trimming removed 1 base from V and 5 bases from J; junction bases left unmatched: 4. The CDR3 has 15 residues. CDR3 sequence: CASSLRGQGVYGYTF. For the CDR3, the DNA is TGTGCCAGCAGCTTGAGGGGACAGGGGGTTTATGGCTACACCTTC.

The CDR3, as DNA: TGCGCCAGCAACGAGGGAGACGGATACAATGAGCAGTTCTTC. This sequence encodes CASNEGDGYNEQFF. This chain uses TRBV23-1 with TRBJ2-1, with a possible D match to TRBD2 (5 bases). TRBV23-1 is an ORF; its function is uncertain. The CDR3 is made up of 14 amino acids. The V end lost 7 bases, the J end lost 4 bases, and 14 bases lay between the germline ends.

The V and J genes are TRBV5-6 and TRBJ2-5; the D gene is possibly TRBD1 (6 bases). V was pared by 3 bases and J by 7 bases, with 19 bases between. The germline gives CDR1 SGHDT, CDR2 YYEEEE. CDR3 size: 15 residues. The CDR3 sequence: CASSSGRTVAGTQYF. The CDR3 DNA sequence: TGTGCCAGCAGCTCGGGAAGGACAGTAGCAGGGACCCAGTACTTC.

This clone appeared once. The chain links TRBV9 to TRBJ2-1; TRBD2 matches at 11 bases. The CDR3 is made up of 15 amino acids. With 4 bases clipped from V and 7 bases from J, the junction kept 7 bases outside the gene matches. Germline V gives CDR1 SGDLS, CDR2 YYNGEE. CDR3 sequence (DNA): TGTGCCAGCAGCTTGACTAGCGGGATTCAAAATGAGCAGTTCTTC. As protein: CASSLTSGIQNEQFF.

The rearrangement links TRBV6-5 to TRBJ1-1, with D maybe TRBD1 (5 bases). CDR3 size: 14 residues. Germline CDR1 is MNHEY and CDR2 is SVGAGI. V gave up 7 bases and J gave up 2 bases, with 14 bases separating them. Here the CDR3 reads CASKGTGLNTEAFF. DNA of the CDR3: TGTGCCAGCAAGGGAACGGGGCTAAACACTGAAGCTTTCTTT.

The V call is TRBV6-1, the J call TRBJ2-2; maybe TRBD2 (5 bases). The CDR3 runs to 15 residues. V lost 8 bases to trimming and J lost 2 bases, with 15 bases between them. Germline values: CDR1 MNHNS, CDR2 SASEGT. The CDR3 bases are TGTGCCAGCTTCCTAGGAGGACTTAACACCGGGGAGCTGTTTTTT. Amino acids: CASFLGGLNTGELFF.

The CDR3 DNA follows: TGTGCCAGCACAACAGGGGGGGGACAGGCTAAGGTGCGCTACACCTTC. The encoded protein is CASTTGGGQAKVRYTF. The chain employs TRBV7-8 and TRBJ1-2; 8 nucleotides align to TRBD1. Trimming cost V 7 bases and J 9 bases; bases outside gene matches: 19. The CDR3 loop spans 16 amino acids. Germline loops: CDR1 SGHVS, CDR2 FQNEAQ.